Given below is one TCR beta chain in context. No antigen is known for it. The data stem from a study of CD8 T cells in ankylosing spondylitis. Each TCR beta library was made by quantitative 5'-RACE that incorporated molecular barcodes. Using its own MiXCR run on the 5' RACE reads, TCRdb lists one record per CDR3 protein. Of roughly 700,000 distinct CDR3 sequences in the sample, roughly 19% were seen once. Findings and caveats of the study: Seemingly characteristic of ankylosing spondylitis blood was a TCR beta motif consisting of several highly homologous variants.

Trimming cost V 7 bases and J 4 bases; bases outside gene matches: 10. CDR3 length equals 15 residues. CDR1 and CDR2 from the germline V gene are MNHEY and SMNVEV (reference sequence). The sequenced material came from blood, either unsorted or a sorted T cell fraction (not recorded which). The V and J genes are TRBV27 and TRBJ2-5, with TRBD1 matching over 9 bases. The sequence was collected from a male donor with ankylosing spondylitis. The CDR3 protein is CASIDRGTGRETQYF. As DNA, the CDR3 is TGTGCCAGCATCGACCGCGGGACAGGGAGAGAGACCCAGTACTTC.